This is a list of T cell receptor beta chains from one sample in a study of T cell responses to AZD1222 COVID-19 vaccine. The assay was immunoSEQ multiplex PCR, and TCRdb's table has in-frame clones only and misses some. The sample shows some 180,000 clones, approximately 90% of them seen only once. The material sequenced was peripheral blood, taken 28 days after the second AZD1222 dose. These receptors all come from an adult who received the AZD1222 COVID-19 vaccine. The CDR3 runs from the conserved cysteine through the conserved F or W. D genes are given only for firm matches. Rows may omit the clone size; those that give it use once, few, many or a size class.

D | size | J | V | CDR3 | DNA
NA | NA | TRBJ1-3 | TRBV9 | CASSVAPTAGNTIYF | TGTGCCAGCAGCGTAGCTCCGACAGCTGGAAACACCATATATTTT
NA | NA | TRBJ2-7 | TRBV10-3 | CAISAGGNSYEQYF | TGTGCCATCAGTGCTGGAGGGAACTCCTACGAGCAGTACTTC
NA | NA | TRBJ1-1 | TRBV6-2/TRBV6-3 | CASSYMDLNTEAFF | TGTGCCAGCAGTTACATGGATCTGAACACTGAAGCTTTCTTT
TRBD2 | NA | TRBJ2-3 | TRBV27 | CASSTARGGQADTQYF | TGTGCCAGCAGCACTGCGCGGGGGGGCCAGGCAGATACGCAGTATTTT
TRBD2 | NA | TRBJ2-5 | TRBV2 | CASSARTSRTLETQYF | TGTGCCAGCAGTGCCCGGACTAGTCGGACACTAGAGACCCAGTACTTC
TRBD2 | NA | TRBJ2-2 | TRBV6-1 | CASSESAGGTGELFF | TGTGCCAGCAGTGAATCAGCGGGAGGAACCGGGGAGCTGTTTTTT
TRBD2 | NA | TRBJ2-2 | TRBV27 | CASCWSSGRNTGELFF | TGTGCCAGCTGTTGGTCTAGCGGGAGGAACACCGGGGAGCTGTTTTTT
TRBD1 | NA | TRBJ1-1 | TRBV5-4 | CASYLRDRGSANTEAFF | TGTGCCAGTTACCTTAGGGACAGGGGGTCCGCGAACACTGAAGCTTTCTTT
TRBD1 | NA | TRBJ1-4 | TRBV18 | CASSPGQGKEKLFF | TGTGCCAGCTCACCCGGACAGGGAAAGGAAAAACTGTTTTTT
TRBD2 | NA | TRBJ2-1 | TRBV9 | CASSVGDGRLGNNEQFF | TGTGCCAGCAGCGTAGGAGACGGGAGGCTGGGAAACAATGAGCAGTTCTTC
NA | NA | TRBJ2-7 | TRBV6-5 | CASSYSMGVEQYF | TGTGCCAGCAGTTACTCGATGGGGGTAGAGCAGTACTTC
NA | once | TRBJ1-1 | TRBV29-1 | CSVEDGSTEAFF | TGCAGCGTTGAAGATGGCAGCACTGAAGCTTTCTTT
TRBD1 | NA | TRBJ2-1 | TRBV6-1 | CASSEEEQGTYYNEQFF | TGTGCCAGCAGTGAAGAGGAACAGGGGACCTATTACAATGAGCAGTTCTTC
NA | NA | TRBJ1-2 | TRBV30 | CAWSVGPYGYTF | TGTGCCTGGAGTGTAGGGCCTTATGGCTACACCTTC